Listed below are T cell receptor beta chains from one sample, sequenced in a study of radiotherapy plus CTLA-4 blockade in lung cancer. Libraries were prepared by immunoSEQ multiplex PCR; TCRdb keeps only in-frame clonotypes and omits some of them. The repertoire holds roughly 85,000 clones, with around 84% as singletons. This sample comprised peripheral blood, obtained from a patient treated with radiotherapy plus ipilimumab. All receptors come from a human donor with non-small cell lung cancer that progressed on radiotherapy plus ipilimumab. CDR3s include the opening cysteine and the closing phenylalanine or tryptophan. The D gene is left open where the match is weak. A row's size may be missing; if present it is once, few, many or a size class.

cdr3_nt | cdr3_aa | cdr3_length | j_call | d_call | v_call | clone_size
TGTGCCCAGGGAACGGACGCGAACACTGAAGCTTTCTTT | CAQGTDANTEAFF | 13 | TRBJ1-1 | NA | TRBV30 | NA
TGTGCCAGCAGCGCCGGGACTAGACTCTACGAGCAGTACTTC | CASSAGTRLYEQYF | 14 | TRBJ2-7 | TRBD2 | TRBV27 | NA
TGTGCCAGCAGCTTGGGTTTGATAGGAACCCTTACCGAGCAGTACTTC | CASSLGLIGTLTEQYF | 16 | TRBJ2-7 | NA | TRBV5-8 | NA
TGCGCCAGCAGCTTGGGCCCAGCGGACTCCCACCAAACCCAGTACTTC | CASSLGPADSHQTQYF | 16 | TRBJ2-5 | NA | TRBV5-1 | NA
TGTGCCTGGAGTGTGCCAGGGGAATATGGAAACACCATATATTTT | CAWSVPGEYGNTIYF | 15 | TRBJ1-3 | NA | TRBV30 | NA
TGTGCCAGCAGTTTGACAGGGGCCAACTACGAGCAGTACTTC | CASSLTGANYEQYF | 14 | TRBJ2-7 | TRBD1 | TRBV11-3 | once
TGTGCCACCAGCAGAGGGGGGCCGGACAATGAGCAGTTCTTC | CATSRGGPDNEQFF | 14 | TRBJ2-1 | NA | TRBV15 | NA
TGTGCCAGCAGTCCCCCCCACGCAGATACGCAGTATTTT | CASSPPHADTQYF | 13 | TRBJ2-3 | NA | TRBV6-1 | NA
TGCGCCAGCAGCCAAGCAGGAAGCGCTCGGTACCAAGAGACCCAGTACTTC | CASSQAGSARYQETQYF | 17 | TRBJ2-5 | NA | TRBV4-3 | once
TGTGCCAGCAGTTACTCGGCAGGGGGCAGAGATGAGCAGTTCTTC | CASSYSAGGRDEQFF | 15 | TRBJ2-1 | TRBD1 | TRBV6-6 | NA
TGCGCCAGCAGCTTGGACGGAACAGGGTACGAGCAGTACTTC | CASSLDGTGYEQYF | 14 | TRBJ2-7 | NA | TRBV5-1 | NA
TGTGCCAGCTCCCGGGACAGGTCGGCGCCCCAGCATTTT | CASSRDRSAPQHF | 13 | TRBJ1-5 | TRBD1 | TRBV18 | NA
TGTGCCATCAGGTCCGGGACTAGGTCTTACGAGCAGTACTTC | CAIRSGTRSYEQYF | 14 | TRBJ2-7 | TRBD2 | TRBV10-3 | NA
TGTGCCAGCTCACCACTGTTGGAAGCTTTCTTT | CASSPLLEAFF | 11 | TRBJ1-1 | NA | TRBV18 | once
TGTGCCAGTTCACTTAGGGGGCTGAACACTGAAGCTTTCTTT | CASSLRGLNTEAFF | 14 | TRBJ1-1 | TRBD1 | TRBV27 | NA
TGTGCCAGCCTCCGGGACAGTAATAATTCACCCCTCCACTTT | CASLRDSNNSPLHF | 14 | TRBJ1-6 | TRBD1 | TRBV2 | NA
TGTGCCAGCAGCCAAGAATTAGCTCAAGAGACCCAGTACTTC | CASSQELAQETQYF | 14 | TRBJ2-5 | NA | TRBV4-2 | NA
TGTGCCAGCATTCCTCCCCGCGCACCCTATGGCTACACCTTC | CASIPPRAPYGYTF | 14 | TRBJ1-2 | NA | TRBV6-4 | NA
TGCAGCGTTGTATGGAACACTGAAGCTTTCTTT | CSVVWNTEAFF | 11 | TRBJ1-1 | NA | TRBV29-1 | NA
TGTGCCAGCGTCCTCGCCGGGGAGCTGTTTTTT | CASVLAGELFF | 11 | TRBJ2-2 | NA | TRBV11-3 | NA
TGTGCCAGCAGCATGCAGGTGAACACTGAAGCTTTCTTT | CASSMQVNTEAFF | 13 | TRBJ1-1 | NA | TRBV7-3 | NA
TGTGCCAGCAGCACTACCCTTGGGACAGGAAGGGACAATGAGCAGTTCTTC | CASSTTLGTGRDNEQFF | 17 | TRBJ2-1 | TRBD1 | TRBV7-9 | once
TGTGCCAGCAGCGGGGGACTAGCGGGAGGGTACGAGCAGTACTTC | CASSGGLAGGYEQYF | 15 | TRBJ2-7 | TRBD2 | TRBV7-8 | NA
TGTGCCAGCACGGGGACAGGGAAGTACGAGCAGTACTTC | CASTGTGKYEQYF | 13 | TRBJ2-7 | TRBD1 | TRBV2 | NA
TGTGCCAGCAGTCCGACGCTCACAATCGGCGGCACTGAAGCTTTCTTT | CASSPTLTIGGTEAFF | 16 | TRBJ1-1 | NA | TRBV27 | NA
TGTGCCAGCAGTGAGACCTGGGCAGATACGCAGTATTTT | CASSETWADTQYF | 13 | TRBJ2-3 | NA | TRBV2 | NA
TGTGCCAGCGGGACTAGCGGGGTGGGTAATGAGCAGTTCTTC | CASGTSGVGNEQFF | 14 | TRBJ2-1 | TRBD2 | TRBV2 | NA
TGTGCCAGCAGCATACACTCACGGAATGAGCAGTTCTTC | CASSIHSRNEQFF | 13 | TRBJ2-1 | NA | TRBV7-2 | few
TGTGCCAGCAGCTTGTCGACAGATAACTATGGCTACACCTTC | CASSLSTDNYGYTF | 14 | TRBJ1-2 | NA | TRBV5-4 | NA
TGTGCCAGCAGTTTACTAGCGGGCTCCCAAGAGACCCAGTACTTC | CASSLLAGSQETQYF | 15 | TRBJ2-5 | TRBD2 | TRBV27 | NA
TGTGCCAGCAGGCCTTGGACTGCCCACTCTGGAAACACCATATATTTT | CASRPWTAHSGNTIYF | 16 | TRBJ1-3 | NA | TRBV2 | NA
TGCAGCTGTAGGGGGGGGGCCGAGGCCAAAAACATTCAGTACTTC | CSCRGGAEAKNIQYF | 15 | TRBJ2-4 | NA | TRBV29-1 | once
TGTGCCAGCAGCTTAGTAGGGAGCCCAGATACGCAGTATTTT | CASSLVGSPDTQYF | 14 | TRBJ2-3 | NA | TRBV7-9 | NA
TGTGCCAGCAGCCAAGTCCGGGGGCTTTCCTACAATGAGCAGTTCTTC | CASSQVRGLSYNEQFF | 16 | TRBJ2-1 | NA | TRBV14 | NA
TGCGCCAGCAGCCCCTTAGCCCAGCGGGGGCGCACAGATACGCAGTATTTT | CASSPLAQRGRTDTQYF | 17 | TRBJ2-3 | TRBD2 | TRBV4-1 | few
TGTGCCAGCAGCGTAATGTCAGGGGCTGGAGGGGAGACCCAGTACTTC | CASSVMSGAGGETQYF | 16 | TRBJ2-5 | NA | TRBV9 | NA
TGTGCCAGCAGTGGGCGACAGGGGCTATCCTACGAGCAGTACTTC | CASSGRQGLSYEQYF | 15 | TRBJ2-7 | TRBD1 | TRBV6-1 | NA
TGTGCCAGCAGCTTAGAAGGGACAGCTGCTTACAATGAGCAGTTCTTC | CASSLEGTAAYNEQFF | 16 | TRBJ2-1 | TRBD1 | TRBV11-2 | NA
TGTGCCAGCAGCAACGGGGCGGGGCAGCCCCAGCATTTT | CASSNGAGQPQHF | 13 | TRBJ1-5 | NA | TRBV6-5 | NA
TGTGCCAGTAGTAAGGAGGGGGCGAGCCGGTACTTC | CASSKEGASRYF | 12 | TRBJ2-7 | NA | TRBV19 | NA
TGTGCCAGCAGTGACCTCGGGGGCAGTCAAGAGACCCAGTACTTC | CASSDLGGSQETQYF | 15 | TRBJ2-5 | NA | TRBV25-1 | NA